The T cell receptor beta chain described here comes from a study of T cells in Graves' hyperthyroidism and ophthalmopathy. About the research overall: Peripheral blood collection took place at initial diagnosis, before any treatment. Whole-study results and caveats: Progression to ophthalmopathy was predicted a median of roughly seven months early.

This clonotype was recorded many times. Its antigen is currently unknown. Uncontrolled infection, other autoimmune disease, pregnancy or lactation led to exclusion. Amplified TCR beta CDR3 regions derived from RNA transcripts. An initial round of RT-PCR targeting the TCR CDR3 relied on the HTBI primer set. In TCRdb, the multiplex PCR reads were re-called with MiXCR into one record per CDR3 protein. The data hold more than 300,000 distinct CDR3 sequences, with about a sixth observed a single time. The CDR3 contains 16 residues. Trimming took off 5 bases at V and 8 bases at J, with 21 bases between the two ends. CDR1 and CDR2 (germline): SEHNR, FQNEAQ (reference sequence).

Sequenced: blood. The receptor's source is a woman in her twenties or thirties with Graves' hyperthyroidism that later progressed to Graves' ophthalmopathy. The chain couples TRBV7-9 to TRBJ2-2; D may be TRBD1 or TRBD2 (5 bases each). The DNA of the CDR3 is TGTGCCAGCAGCCCCATCCCCAGGGACGGGAATGGGGAGCTGTTTTTT. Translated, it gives CASSPIPRDGNGELFF.